This is a list of T cell receptor beta chains from one sample in a study of blood T cell repertoires in COVID-19. Generated by immunoSEQ multiplex PCR, the TCRdb table keeps only in-frame clones and is missing some. The table records around 120,000 clones, over 65% of them present only once. The sequencing input was peripheral blood. These receptors were collected from a human donor with acute or convalescent COVID-19. The donor label of this sample is uncertain. Each CDR3 is given with its conserved first and last residue.

v_gene,j_gene,CDR3aa
TRBV5-1,TRBJ2-5,CASSSTTGSQETQYF
TRBV30,TRBJ2-1,CAWEPWGISNEQFF
TRBV15,TRBJ2-6,CATSSVDTFSGANVLTF
TRBV4-1,TRBJ1-4,CASSGDEGQRKEKLFF
TRBV18,TRBJ2-5,CATSKGRVPETQYF
TRBV6-4,TRBJ1-6,CASSEGPNSPLHF
TRBV5-4,TRBJ1-6,CASSLVMGEDNSPLHF
TRBV28,TRBJ1-2,CASRLPGVYGYTF
TRBV28,TRBJ2-3,CASSPSSGTGWTDTQYF
TRBV9,TRBJ2-3,CASSVRGGAVDTQYF
TRBV11-2,TRBJ1-6,CASSSGEGYNSPLHF
TRBV6-6,TRBJ1-1,CASSGTGKNTEAFF
TRBV12-3/TRBV12-4,TRBJ1-1,CASSLPTASEAFF
TRBV5-1,TRBJ2-3,CASSLARDNLRTDTQYF
TRBV13,TRBJ2-3,CASSPGTGRTDTQYF
TRBV5-5,TRBJ1-5,CASSPTAGFNQPQHF
TRBV6-1,TRBJ1-1,CASSEEGHMEAFF
TRBV6-1,TRBJ2-1,CASSEGTQYQQFF
TRBV24-1,TRBJ2-2,CATRAGAGTGELFF
TRBV10-1,TRBJ1-1,CASSRGGQQNTEAFF
TRBV10-2,TRBJ1-1,CASSWEWTEAFF
TRBV9,TRBJ1-2,CASTEGVYGYGYTF
TRBV6-6,TRBJ2-7,CASSLGTGGTYEQYF
TRBV7-8,TRBJ1-2,CASSLAPFREKVADTF
TRBV10-3,TRBJ2-3,CAIWQGTDTQYF
TRBV28,TRBJ2-7,CASSSSIGGYEQYF
TRBV7-9,TRBJ2-6,CASSYGQGGPGANVLTF
TRBV6-5,TRBJ1-1,CASSYGRKTEAFF
TRBV27,TRBJ2-1,CASSPRGVGYNEQFF
TRBV18,TRBJ1-4,CASAPRATNEKLFF
TRBV6-5,TRBJ1-1,CASSYQGQYTEAFF
TRBV7-2,TRBJ2-1,CASSSYREFNEQFF
TRBV2,TRBJ2-7,CASTTGAGEQYF
TRBV7-8,TRBJ1-2,CASSFLGRGGYTF
TRBV5-1,TRBJ2-2,CASSLVVWDSHTGELFF
TRBV27,TRBJ2-3,CASSHPLVETSGGRDTDTQYF
TRBV6-6,TRBJ2-3,CASSPSGASTDTQYF
TRBV28,TRBJ2-2,CASSLLLTSGNTGELFF
TRBV30,TRBJ1-2,CAWAQGSSYGYTF
TRBV20-1,TRBJ1-2,CSANDRGAHYGYTF
TRBV4-1,TRBJ1-3,CASSLSTGNTIYF
TRBV2,TRBJ1-4,CASHLNANRGQEKLFF